This paragraph reports one TCR beta chain. Its antigen is currently unknown. The germline CDR1 and CDR2 sequences are DFQATT and SNEGSKA (reference sequence). There are 11 residues in the CDR3. The V gene lost 5 bases and the J gene lost 3 bases, with 7 bases spanning the gap. The sample originates from a study of response to subunit inactivated influenza vaccine. The study, taken as a whole, reports: Each seasonal flu vaccination may recruit only limited new T cells, authors suggested.

TCRdb used MiXCR to reprocess the RT-PCR reads, holding one entry per CDR3 protein. The data show 650,000 to 800,000 distinct CDR3 sequences, with less than 20% seen just once and 11% held by the top ten. Sample: PBMCs from blood, taken 5 days after vaccination. The receptor comes from a man in his forties or fifties who received an inactivated influenza vaccine. The chain carries TRBV20-1 and TRBJ1-1, with D hard to call. The chain's CDR3 is CSAVPHTEAFF. CDR3 nucleotide sequence: TGCAGTGCTGTACCCCACACTGAAGCTTTCTTT.